The following is a T cell receptor beta chain sequence with its context. Its cognate antigen is unknown. During its preparation, the TCRbeta library received unique molecular identifiers. MiXCR was run by TCRdb on the PCR reads, yielding one entry per CDR3 protein. Of 540,000 or so distinct CDR3 sequences listed, around 23% were seen once; the top ten hold 13% to 15%. The sample belongs to a study of T-cell reconstitution after alpha-beta-depleted transplantation in children. Findings and caveats of the study: It was surviving recipient T cells and thymic progenitors that gave some patients high TCRbeta diversity at day 60. Reportedly, roughly two months post-transplant, alpha-beta T cells arose from several hundred expanded graft clones.

The germline gives CDR1 DFQATT, CDR2 SNEGSKA (reference sequence). CDR3 length equals 14 residues. This sequence originates from a boy less than two years old who had a stem cell transplant for acute myeloid leukemia, so the T cells may come from the graft donor. The chain links TRBV20-1 to TRBJ2-7; unclear D gene. Sequencing used PBMCs, mostly from graft donor cells, obtained 360 days after TCRalphabeta/CD19-depleted stem cell transplant. The CDR3 loop reads CCANKAPSLYEQYV. Here the CDR3 DNA reads TGCTGTGCTAACAAGGCCCCCAGCCTCTACGAGCAGTACGTC.